Listed below are T cell receptor beta chains from one sample, sequenced in a study of T cells in Graves' hyperthyroidism and ophthalmopathy. TCRdb re-analysed the multiplex PCR reads in MiXCR, keeping a single row per CDR3 protein. The sample shows some 500,000 distinct CDR3 sequences, roughly 15% of them seen only once. Source material: blood. These receptors were obtained from a woman aged 25-40 years with Graves' ophthalmopathy. CDR3s leave out the opening cysteine and the closing phenylalanine or tryptophan. A D gene is named only where the DNA matches it firmly.

d_gene	v_gene	j_gene	CDR3aa
.	TRBV7-2	TRBJ1-5	ASSSQESQPQH
.	TRBV5-1	TRBJ2-5	ASRATGYQETQY
.	TRBV6-1	TRBJ2-7	ASSPGTQY
.	TRBV28	TRBJ1-1	ASSLGGPEAF
.	TRBV7-8	TRBJ2-3	ASSLGQGRDTQY
.	TRBV11-2	TRBJ1-2	ASSLWGAANYGYT
.	TRBV4-3	TRBJ1-1	ASSREGGTEAF
TRBD1	TRBV7-2	TRBJ1-4	ASSLTGAINEKLF
TRBD1	TRBV20-1	TRBJ1-1	SARDQSTGWENTEAF
.	TRBV4-3	TRBJ2-5	ASSPEPAGIQETQY
.	TRBV9	TRBJ1-1	ASSVDWQAGGRDTEAF
.	TRBV4-3	TRBJ2-5	ASSQDWVSDEETQY
TRBD2	TRBV18	TRBJ2-1	ASSPGAGVTYNEQF
TRBD1	TRBV24-1	TRBJ1-2	ATSTPGQGVGGYT
.	TRBV5-1	TRBJ1-5	ASSLEQGPNQPQH
.	TRBV20-1	TRBJ1-1	SASQKMNTEAF
.	TRBV24-1	TRBJ2-3	ATGPDGRDTQY
.	TRBV12-3/TRBV12-4	TRBJ1-2	ASGLQLGFRYGYT
.	TRBV4-3	TRBJ2-2	ASSQDHIPGELF
TRBD1	TRBV6-2/TRBV6-3	TRBJ1-5	ASSRQGGNQPQH
TRBD1	TRBV12-3/TRBV12-4	TRBJ2-1	ASSLGTGTVGDEQF
.	TRBV20-1	TRBJ2-7	SARFVGLPPLYQQY
TRBD2	TRBV3-1	TRBJ2-5	ASTHLGLALETQY
.	TRBV18	TRBJ2-7	ASSPGGPYYEQY
.	TRBV5-6	TRBJ1-4	ASSLVRGAANEKLF
TRBD2	TRBV27	TRBJ2-1	ASSSFSGSYNEQF